This T cell receptor (beta chain) was documented in a study of blood T cell repertoires in COVID-19. Sequencing used immunoSEQ multiplex PCR; TCRdb keeps in-frame clones, though not all of them. The sample carries roughly 500,000 clones, about 88% recorded once. Germline V gene data show CDR1 as SGHDT and CDR2 as YYEEEE. V shed 5 bases and J 3 bases; nucleotides not matched to a gene: 11. CDR3 length equals 16 residues. The chain carries TRBV5-6 and TRBJ2-7; 10 nucleotides line up with TRBD1. The sequence derives from a man aged 18-30 years with COVID-19, enrolled during active disease. Input material: peripheral blood. CDR3 residues: CASRFLRDRGDYEQYF. The CDR3 coding sequence is TGTGCCAGCAGATTTCTCCGGGACAGGGGAGACTACGAGCAGTACTTC.